The entry that follows covers one TCR beta chain sequence. The table came from immunoSEQ multiplex PCR; TCRdb's copy has only in-frame clones and leaves some out. The sample holds roughly 200,000 clones; 90% to 95% are singletons and the top ten take 1%. The data were obtained in a study of T cell responses to AZD1222 COVID-19 vaccine. From germline, CDR1 is MNHEY and CDR2 SVGAGI. This CDR3 has 16 residues. Trimming cost V 4 bases and J 4 bases; bases outside gene matches: 9. This TCR was recovered from an adult in good health. V usage is TRBV6-5 and J usage is TRBJ1-2, with TRBD1 matching over 10 bases. The specimen comprised peripheral blood, sampled on day 0 of MenACWY control vaccination. Here the CDR3 DNA reads TGTGCCAGCAGTTTCCGGGACAGGGGTTTCGGCTATGGCTACACCTTC. It is translated as CASSFRDRGFGYGYTF.